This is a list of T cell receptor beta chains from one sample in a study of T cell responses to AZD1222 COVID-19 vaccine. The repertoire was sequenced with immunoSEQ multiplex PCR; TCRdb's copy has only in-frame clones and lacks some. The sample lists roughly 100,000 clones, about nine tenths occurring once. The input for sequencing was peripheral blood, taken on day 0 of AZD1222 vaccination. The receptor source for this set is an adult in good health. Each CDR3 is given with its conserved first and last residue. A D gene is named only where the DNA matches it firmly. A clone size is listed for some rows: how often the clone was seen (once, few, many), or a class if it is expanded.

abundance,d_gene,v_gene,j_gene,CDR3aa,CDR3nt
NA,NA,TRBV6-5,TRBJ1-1,CASSYSRESEAFF,TGTGCCAGCAGTTACTCGAGGGAATCTGAAGCTTTCTTT
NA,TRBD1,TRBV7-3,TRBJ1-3,CASSPGGDSGNTIYF,TGTGCCAGCAGCCCAGGGGGGGACTCTGGAAACACCATATATTTT
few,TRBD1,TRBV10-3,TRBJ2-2,CAIRMTGTTGELFF,TGTGCCATCAGGATGACAGGGACAACCGGGGAGCTGTTTTTT
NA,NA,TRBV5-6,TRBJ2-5,CASSSRVGGPRETQYF,TGTGCCAGCAGCTCTCGAGTGGGGGGGCCGCGGGAGACCCAGTACTTC
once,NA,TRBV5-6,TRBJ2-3,CASSLELQRTDTQYF,TGTGCCAGCAGCTTGGAACTCCAGCGCACAGATACGCAGTATTTT
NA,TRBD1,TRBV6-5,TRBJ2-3,CASSYSGQGAATQYF,TGTGCCAGCAGTTACTCGGGACAGGGGGCGGCTACGCAGTATTTT
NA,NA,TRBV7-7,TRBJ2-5,CASSFGPQETQYF,TGTGCTAGCAGCTTCGGGCCCCAAGAGACCCAGTACTTC
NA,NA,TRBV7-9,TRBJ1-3,CASSLIGVGNTIYF,TGTGCCAGCAGCTTAATCGGGGTTGGAAACACCATATATTTT
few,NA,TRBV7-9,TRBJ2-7,CASSLGLGFRNPQYF,TGTGCCAGCAGCTTAGGGCTCGGGTTTAGGAACCCTCAGTACTTC
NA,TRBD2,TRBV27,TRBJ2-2,CASSGTSSNTGELFF,TGTGCCAGCAGCGGGACTAGTTCCAACACCGGGGAGCTGTTTTTT
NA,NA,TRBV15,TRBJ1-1,CATSRDEGPGTEAFF,TGTGCCACCAGCAGAGATGAAGGTCCGGGGACTGAAGCTTTCTTT
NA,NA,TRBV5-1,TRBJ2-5,CASGRDDQETQYF,TGCGCCAGCGGCCGGGACGACCAAGAGACCCAGTACTTC
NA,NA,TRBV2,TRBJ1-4,CASSDPGPTNEKLFF,TGTGCCAGCAGTGATCCCGGACCAACTAATGAAAAACTGTTTTTT
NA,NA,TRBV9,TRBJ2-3,CASSVIGFADTQYF,TGTGCCAGCAGCGTGATTGGGTTCGCAGATACGCAGTATTTT
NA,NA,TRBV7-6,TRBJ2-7,CASSLGGGNSYEQYF,TGTGCCAGCAGCTTAGGTGGGGGAAACTCCTACGAGCAGTACTTC
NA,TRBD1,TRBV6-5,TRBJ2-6,CASRDRGLGANVLTF,TGTGCCAGCAGAGACAGGGGGCTTGGGGCCAACGTCCTGACTTTC
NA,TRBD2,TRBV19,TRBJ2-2,CASSIAGKNTGELFF,TGTGCCAGTTCAATAGCGGGGAAGAACACCGGGGAGCTGTTTTTT
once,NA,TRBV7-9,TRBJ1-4,CASSLNGYNEKLFF,TGTGCCAGCAGCTTAAACGGATATAATGAAAAACTGTTTTTT
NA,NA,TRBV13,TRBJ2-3,CASGIFSDTQYF,TGTGCCAGCGGAATATTCTCAGATACGCAGTATTTT
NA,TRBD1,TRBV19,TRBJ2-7,CASSTTGGGYEQYF,TGTGCCAGTAGTACGACAGGGGGGGGCTACGAGCAGTACTTC
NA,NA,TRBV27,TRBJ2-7,CASSFWGASYEQYF,TGTGCCAGCAGTTTTTGGGGGGCATCCTACGAGCAGTACTTC
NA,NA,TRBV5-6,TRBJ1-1,CASSLGPMNTEAFF,TGTGCCAGCAGCTTGGGGCCGATGAACACTGAAGCTTTCTTT
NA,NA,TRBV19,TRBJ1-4,CASSIGPGPNEKLFF,TGTGCCAGTAGTATTGGGCCAGGGCCTAATGAAAAACTGTTTTTT
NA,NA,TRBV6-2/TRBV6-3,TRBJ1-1,CASSYSIGGTEAFF,TGTGCCAGCAGTTACTCGATAGGGGGGACTGAAGCTTTCTTT
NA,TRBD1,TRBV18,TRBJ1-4,CASSPEAGGVEKLFF,TGTGCCAGCTCACCGGAGGCAGGGGGCGTTGAAAAACTGTTTTTT
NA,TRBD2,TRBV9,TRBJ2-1,CASSAPGLSSYNEQFF,TGTGCCAGCAGCGCGCCGGGACTAAGCTCCTACAATGAGCAGTTCTTC
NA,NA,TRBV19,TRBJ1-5,CASSISGQYNQPQHF,TGTGCCAGTAGTATAAGCGGGCAGTACAATCAGCCCCAGCATTTT
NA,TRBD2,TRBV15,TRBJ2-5,CATSSRSGVGGETQYF,TGTGCCACCAGCTCTCGGAGCGGTGTGGGAGGGGAGACCCAGTACTTC
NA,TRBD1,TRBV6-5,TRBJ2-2,CASRLRQGSGGELFF,TGTGCCAGCAGACTGAGACAGGGGTCTGGTGGGGAGCTGTTTTTT
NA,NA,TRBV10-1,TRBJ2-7,CASSEYPPSMATEQYF,TGCGCCAGCAGTGAGTACCCTCCATCCATGGCCACCGAGCAGTACTTC
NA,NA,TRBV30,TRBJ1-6,CAWVPLGGGPSPLHF,TGTGCCTGGGTCCCCCTCGGGGGAGGGCCTTCACCCCTCCACTTT
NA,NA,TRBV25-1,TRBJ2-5,CASSDHRSETQYF,TGTGCCAGCAGTGATCACAGATCAGAGACCCAGTACTTC
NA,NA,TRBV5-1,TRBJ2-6,CASSPAGKAYTGANVLTF,TGCGCCAGCAGCCCCGCGGGGAAAGCTTACACTGGGGCCAACGTCCTGACTTTC
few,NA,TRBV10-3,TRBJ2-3,CAISLVGGSGDTQYF,TGTGCCATCAGTCTAGTGGGGGGTTCAGGCGATACGCAGTATTTT
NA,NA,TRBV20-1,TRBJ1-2,CSARAQLGYTF,TGCAGTGCTAGAGCGCAGCTTGGCTACACCTTC
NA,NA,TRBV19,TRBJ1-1,CASSIGTLFSAFF,TGTGCCAGTAGTATTGGGACACTTTTTTCCGCTTTCTTT
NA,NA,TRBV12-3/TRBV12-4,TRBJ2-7,CASSLSSSYEQYF,TGTGCCAGCAGTTTGAGCAGCTCCTACGAGCAGTACTTC
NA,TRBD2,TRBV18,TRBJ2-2,CASSELAATGELFF,TGTGCCAGCTCAGAACTAGCGGCCACCGGGGAGCTGTTTTTT
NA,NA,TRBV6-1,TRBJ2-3,CASSEIKGPPTDTQYF,TGTGCCAGCAGTGAAATCAAGGGGCCCCCCACAGATACGCAGTATTTT
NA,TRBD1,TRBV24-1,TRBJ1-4,CATTPTGFGTNEKLFF,TGTGCCACCACCCCGACAGGGTTCGGAACTAATGAAAAACTGTTTTTT
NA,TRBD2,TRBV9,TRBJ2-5,CASSDGTTPLTTQYF,TGTGCCAGCAGCGATGGGACTACACCACTAACGACCCAGTACTTC
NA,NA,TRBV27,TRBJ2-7,CASSSPLAGSYEQYF,TGTGCCAGCAGTTCGCCCCTCGCGGGCAGCTACGAGCAGTACTTC
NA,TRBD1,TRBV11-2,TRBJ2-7,CASSPHPQGASYEQYF,TGTGCCAGCAGCCCGCATCCCCAGGGGGCCTCCTACGAGCAGTACTTC
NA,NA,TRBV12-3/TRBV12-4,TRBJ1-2,CASSFGRIYGYTF,TGTGCCAGCAGTTTCGGACGGATCTATGGCTACACCTTC
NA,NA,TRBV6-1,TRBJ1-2,CASSEGLNYGYTF,TGTGCCAGCAGTGAGGGACTTAACTATGGCTACACCTTC
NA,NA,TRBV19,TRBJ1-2,CASTPPEERGHTF,TGTGCCAGTACCCCCCCTGAAGAGCGAGGCCACACCTTC
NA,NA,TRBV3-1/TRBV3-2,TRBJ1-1,CASSQGANTEAFF,TGTGCCAGCAGCCAGGGGGCGAACACTGAAGCTTTCTTT
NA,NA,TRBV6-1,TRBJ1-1,CASSKLTRDTEAFF,TGTGCCAGCAGCAAACTGACCAGGGATACTGAAGCTTTCTTT
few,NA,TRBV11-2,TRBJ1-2,CASSLRGLDRNYGYTF,TGTGCCAGCAGCTTACGGGGGCTCGATAGAAACTATGGCTACACCTTC
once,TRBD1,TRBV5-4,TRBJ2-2,CASSGGQANTGELFF,TGTGCCAGCAGCGGGGGACAGGCGAACACCGGGGAGCTGTTTTTT
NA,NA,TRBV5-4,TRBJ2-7,CASSLLGISYEQYF,TGTGCCAGCAGCTTGTTGGGGATCTCCTACGAGCAGTACTTC
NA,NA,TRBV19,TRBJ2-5,CASSIIGETQETQYF,TGTGCCAGTAGTATAATAGGAGAGACCCAAGAGACCCAGTACTTC
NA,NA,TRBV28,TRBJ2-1,CASSLGGGAVYNEQFF,TGTGCCAGCAGTTTAGGTGGGGGGGCGGTCTACAATGAGCAGTTCTTC
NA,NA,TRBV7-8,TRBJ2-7,CASSSYVGPPEQYF,TGTGCCAGCAGCTCCTATGTGGGCCCCCCGGAGCAGTACTTC
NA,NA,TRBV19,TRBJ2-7,CASSIASSYEQYF,TGTGCCAGTAGTATTGCGAGCTCCTACGAGCAGTACTTC